Detailed here is one T cell receptor beta chain. This clone is characterized as medium-sized (0.01 to 0.1%). Which antigen it targets is not known. Per-nucleotide qualities are absent, and no much larger clonotype sits a single base away. For survey sequencing, tumor libraries mostly used approximately 4.6 ug of input genomic DNA, with two replicates for each sample. The immunoSEQ hsTCRbeta kit was used to prepare TCRbeta libraries according to the manufacturer's instructions. The completed libraries were mixed into a single pool at 3 nM, then sequenced with an Illumina NovaSeq 6000 S4 flow cell. On the study's bioinformatics: Raw data preprocessing and quality control were performed with the immunoSEQ Analyzer. The analysis was limited to productive rearrangements, and each clonotype was defined by a unique CDR3 amino acid sequence. Repertoire clonality was estimated as the Gini-Simpson index, which was calculated using the R package tcR. Student's t test was used to compare Gini indices, and Pearson correlation was used to assess associations with tumor size change. The source is immuneACCESS, and TCRdb retained only in-frame sequences with V and J called. Part of the clones is not carried over; for the studies checked, unresolved V genes explain less than half of this, and the remainder is unexplained. V, J and clone size are taken as reported in that table, and D and trimming were inferred from the DNA itself. In this sample the table shows about 37,000 clones, around 38% of which occur a single time. Roughly 16% of the sample is in the top ten clones.

This sample is drawn from a study of neoadjuvant anti-PD-1 for oral cavity cancer (dated by TCRdb to about 2021). As for the study more broadly: Three to four biweekly doses of nivolumab at 3 mg/kg were mostly administered to patients before curative-intent surgical resection. A fourth nivolumab dose was given around day 43 to patients without progression, and definitive surgical resection was performed in those patients on days 50-56. An approximately 30% response rate was observed in the parent correlative cohort, in which around twelve patients were included. Patients with complete response, partial response or stable disease by RECIST 1.1 were defined as responders, whereas patients with progression were defined as non-responders.

The CDR3, from cysteine to phenylalanine, totals 15 residues. The entry retains the CDR3 DNA only, 45 bases that are in frame from base 1. V is clipped by 4 bases and J by 4 bases, and the sequence between their germline boundaries is 16 bases long. Via the germline V gene, CDR1 is SGHRS and CDR2 YFSETQ. On the study overall, not on this receptor specifically: Larger post-treatment sizes of preexisting intratumoral clones correlated with greater tumor shrinkage, suggesting expansion of preexisting clones contributed to response. The TCR analyses had only a few patients in each response group, and the authors called for validation in larger cohorts. Higher pretreatment blood Treg/Th17 ratios correlated with higher pretreatment blood TCRbeta clonality and lower post-treatment tumor TCRbeta clonality.

This specimen's time point label, per the study, means: after neoadjuvant nivolumab, at surgical resection. None of the patients had received prior systemic or radiation treatment, and all were newly diagnosed with stage II-IVA oral cavity squamous cell carcinoma. The cohort consisted of patients with HPV-negative, locally advanced oral cavity squamous cell carcinoma. The samples were drawn from a longitudinal correlative study tied to a single-arm phase II trial testing neoadjuvant nivolumab in oral cavity squamous cell carcinoma. Subject-matched pre- and post-treatment PBMCs and tumors from three responders and three non-responders were subjected to genomic DNA-based TCRbeta sequencing. The Maxwell RSC DNA from Tissue kit was used to isolate genomic DNA from tumor tissue.

Material: tumor tissue, obtained after nivolumab (anti-PD-1) treatment. Recombination connected TRBV5-1 to TRBJ2-3, with TRBD2 as a weak D call on 5 bases. The TCR was taken from a person aged 35 to 85 with oral cavity squamous cell carcinoma. CDR3 protein: CASSPQRVDADTQYF. Here is the DNA: TGCGCCAGCAGCCCCCAGAGGGTGGACGCAGATACGCAGTATTTT. With the portions outside the CDR3 filled from the reference TRBV5-1 and TRBJ2-3 genes, the complete variable region becomes KAGVTQTPRYLIKTRGQQVTLSCSPISGHRSVSWYQQTPGQGLQFLFEYFSETQRNKGNFPGRFSGRQFSNSRSEMNVSTLELGDSALYLCASSPQRVDADTQYFGPGTRLTVL.